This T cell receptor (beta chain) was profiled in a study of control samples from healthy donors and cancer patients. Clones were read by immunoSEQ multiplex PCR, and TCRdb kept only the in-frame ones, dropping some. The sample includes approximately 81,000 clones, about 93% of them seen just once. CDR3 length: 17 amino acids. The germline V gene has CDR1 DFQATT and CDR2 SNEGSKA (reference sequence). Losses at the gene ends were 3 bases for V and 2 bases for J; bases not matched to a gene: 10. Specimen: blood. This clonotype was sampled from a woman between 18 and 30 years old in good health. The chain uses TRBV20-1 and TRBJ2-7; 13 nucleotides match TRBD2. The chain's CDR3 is CSASLSKGLAGTYEQYF. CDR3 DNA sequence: TGCAGTGCTAGTCTCTCCAAGGGACTAGCGGGAACCTACGAGCAGTACTTC.